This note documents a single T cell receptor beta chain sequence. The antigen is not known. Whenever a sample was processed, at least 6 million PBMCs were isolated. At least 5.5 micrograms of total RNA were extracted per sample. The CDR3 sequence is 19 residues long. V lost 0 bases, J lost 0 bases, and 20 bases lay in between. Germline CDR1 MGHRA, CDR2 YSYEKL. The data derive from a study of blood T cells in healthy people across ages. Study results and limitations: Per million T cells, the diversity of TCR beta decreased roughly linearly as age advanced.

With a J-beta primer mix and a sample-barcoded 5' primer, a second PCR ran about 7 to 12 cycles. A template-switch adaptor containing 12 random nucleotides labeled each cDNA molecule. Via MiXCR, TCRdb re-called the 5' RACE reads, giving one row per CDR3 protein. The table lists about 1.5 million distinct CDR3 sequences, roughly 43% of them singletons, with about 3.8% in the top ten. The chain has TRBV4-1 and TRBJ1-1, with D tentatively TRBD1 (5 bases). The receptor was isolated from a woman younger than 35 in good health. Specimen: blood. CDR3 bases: TGCGCCAGCAGCCAAGATTGGGCAGGGAACCCACCCGTGAACACTGAAGCTTTCTTT. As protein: CASSQDWAGNPPVNTEAFF.